This T cell receptor beta chain was found in a study of CXCR3-negative and CXCR3-positive naive CD8 T cells. Carrying UMI labels, the TRB cDNA libraries were prepared through 5' RACE. Following a re-call of the 5' RACE reads, TCRdb has one entry per CDR3 protein and lacks DNA. Its table lists about 98,000 distinct CDR3 sequences. The naive CD8+ gate required CD45RO-CCR7+CD27+CD95- phenotype. The study, taken as a whole, reports: CXCR3-positive naive cells had TRB CDR3s that were more hydrophobic than CXCR3-negative naive cells had.

As concerns this clonotype: Its antigen remains unknown.

Germline assignment: CDR1 SGHTA and CDR2 FQGTGA. This CDR3 spans 14 amino acids. The chain is built from TRBV7-3 and TRBJ1-2; the D call from TCRdb, TRBD1, cannot be confirmed without DNA. The TCR was taken from a human donor in good health. Some clones in this sample may be carry-over from other donors' samples. The source material was naive CXCR3+ CD8+ T cells from blood. Subset reported: CD45RO-CCR7+CD27+CD95- naive CD8+ T cells expressing CXCR3 (TNR3+). The CDR3 reads CASSLQATGYGYTF.